A single sample is the source of the 21 T cell receptor beta chains below, sequenced in a study of blood T cell repertoires in COVID-19. Only in-frame clones appear in the TCRdb table, and some are missing; sequencing was by immunoSEQ multiplex PCR. The table records 50,000 to 75,000 clones, more than 60% of them present only once. Sequences were obtained from peripheral blood. These receptors were obtained from a man aged 55 to 70 with acute or convalescent COVID-19.

This sequence joins TRBV5-1 and TRBJ2-1, with 12 positions matching TRBD2. This CDR3 has 15 residues. Unmatched junction bases numbered 2, after V lost 4 bases and J lost 3 bases. The V gene's germline CDR1 is SGHRS and CDR2 YFSETQ. The CDR3 reads CASSRTSGVYNEQFF. CDR3 in DNA: TGCGCCAGCAGCAGGACTAGCGGGGTCTACAATGAGCAGTTCTTC.

CDR3 sequence (DNA): TGTGCCAGTAGTATCGGACAGGGCTACGAGCAGTACTTC. Protein: CASSIGQGYEQYF. This chain joins TRBV19 and TRBJ2-7, with 8 nucleotides matching TRBD1. There are 13 residues in the CDR3. Losses at the gene ends were 3 bases for V and 3 bases for J; bases not matched to a gene: 1. Germline V gene data show CDR1 as LNHDA and CDR2 as SQIVND (reference sequence).

The chain combines TRBV3-1 (or the pseudogene TRBV3-2) with TRBJ1-2, with D possibly matching TRBD1 (6 bases). The V gene's germline CDR1 is LGHDT and CDR2 YNNKEL (reference sequence). The CDR3 length is 14 residues. V dropped 3 bases and J dropped 8 bases, with 16 bases sitting between them. CDR3 DNA: TGTGCCAGCAGCCAGGGGGCATCCTCTGAGGGCTACACCTTC. Translation: CASSQGASSEGYTF.

This chain joins TRBV4-3 and TRBJ1-2, with TRBD1 as a possible D gene (6 bases). The CDR3 runs 14 residues. Germline CDR1 is LGHNA and CDR2 is YSLEER. Trimming took off 2 bases at V and 2 bases at J, with 9 bases between the two ends. The CDR3 sequence: CASSQSGENYGYTF. The CDR3, as DNA: TGCGCCAGCAGCCAATCAGGGGAGAACTATGGCTACACCTTC.

The genes are TRBV6-5 and TRBJ2-3; TRBD2 agrees at 8 bases. The CDR3 is 14 amino acids. Germline CDR1 MNHEY, CDR2 SVGAGI. J gave up 9 bases and V 6 bases, and 11 bases lay outside the gene matches. In DNA form, the CDR3 reads TGTGCCAGCAGCCAACCAACACTAGCGGAAACGCAGTATTTT. The encoded protein is CASSQPTLAETQYF.

The chain links TRBV7-9 to TRBJ2-5, with 9 bases matching TRBD1. Germline V lookup: CDR1 SEHNR, CDR2 FQNEAQ (reference sequence). The V gene end was trimmed by 5 bases and the J gene end by 5 bases; junction bases not matched to a gene: 6. The CDR3 runs 14 residues. The chain's CDR3 is CASSLQGAGETQYF. In nucleotides, the CDR3 is TGTGCCAGCAGCCTACAGGGGGCGGGGGAGACCCAGTACTTC.

The genes are TRBV9 and TRBJ2-3; 7 bases fit TRBD1. Per the germline V gene, CDR1 is SGDLS and CDR2 is YYNGEE. The ends lost 4 bases at V and 1 base at J; junction bases unmatched: 12. This CDR3 has 17 amino acids. The CDR3 here is CASSSAPGQKGTDTQYF. CDR3 nucleotides: TGTGCCAGCAGCTCCGCACCGGGACAGAAAGGCACAGATACGCAGTATTTT.

The chain recombines TRBV2 with TRBJ2-1, with a possible D match to TRBD1 (6 bases). From germline, CDR1 is SNHLY and CDR2 FYNNEI. The CDR3 sequence is 15 residues long. Trimming cost V 5 bases and J 0 bases, with 11 bases left between them. The CDR3 region has the DNA TGTGCCAGCAGTACCCAGGGGAGCTCCTACAATGAGCAGTTCTTC. It specifies CASSTQGSSYNEQFF. Variable domain in full (rest from reference TRBV2 and TRBJ2-1): EPEVTQTPSHQVTQMGQEVILRCVPISNHLYFYWYRQILGQKVEFLVSFYNNEISEKSEIFDDQFSVERPDGSNFTLKIRSTKLEDSAMYFCASSTQGSSYNEQFFGPGTRLTVL.

The J gene is TRBJ2-5, the V gene TRBV5-5; 13 bases fit TRBD2. Germline values: CDR1 SGHKS, CDR2 YYEKEE (reference sequence). The CDR3 runs to 17 residues. V lost 4 bases and J lost 4; bases outside the gene matches: 10. Here the CDR3 DNA reads TGTGCCAGCAGCGAAACTAGCGGGAGGGCCAGTTCAGAGACCCAGTACTTC. Translated: CASSETSGRASSETQYF.

The CDR3 protein is CASSRYTSLDSGYEQYF. DNA of the CDR3: TGTGCCAGCAGCCGATATACTAGCCTGGACTCGGGGTACGAGCAGTACTTC. This chain connects TRBV11-2 to TRBJ2-7; TRBD2 might be the D (6 bases). Germline CDR1 is SGHAT and CDR2 is FQNNGV. The V end lost 5 bases, the J end lost 4 bases, and 24 bases lay between the germline ends. This CDR3 has 17 amino acids.

The chain couples TRBV27 to TRBJ2-5; tentative D call: TRBD1 (5 bases). In germline, CDR1 is MNHEY, CDR2 SMNVEV (reference sequence). Between the trimmed V and J ends, which lost 1 base and 5 bases, there was a span of 11 bases. This CDR3 contains 14 residues. CDR3 protein: CASSLYQGGETQYF. The CDR3, as DNA: TGTGCCAGCAGTTTATATCAGGGTGGGGAGACCCAGTACTTC.

The CDR3, as DNA: TGTGCCAGCGGATTACGGGGCCCGGGACAGGGGGGGAATGAAAAACTGTTTTTT. This translates into CASGLRGPGQGGNEKLFF. The rearrangement uses TRBV9 and TRBJ1-4, with TRBD1 identical over 11 bases. The CDR3 is made up of 18 amino acids. Trimming removed 7 bases from V and 5 bases from J; junction bases left unmatched: 16. CDR1 SGDLS and CDR2 YYNGEE come from the germline V gene.

V gene TRBV30 combines with J gene TRBJ1-1; a possible D gene is TRBD1 (5 bases). Trimming stripped 7 bases from V and 1 base from J, with 7 bases between. The CDR3 extends over 11 amino acids. The germline CDR1 and CDR2 sequences are GTSNPN and SVGIG (reference sequence). The CDR3 spells CAYGGNTEAFF. The CDR3 DNA reads as TGTGCCTACGGGGGGAACACTGAAGCTTTCTTT.

This sequence joins TRBV7-2 and TRBJ2-1, with 9 bases matching TRBD1. The V gene's germline CDR1 is SGHTA and CDR2 FQGNSA. Losses at the gene ends were 7 bases for V and 7 bases for J; bases not matched to a gene: 11. This CDR3 contains 15 residues. The CDR3 nucleotides read TGTGCCAGCACCGGACCCGGGACAGGGTCGAATGAGCAGTTCTTC. Its protein product is CASTGPGTGSNEQFF. Supplemented by reference TRBV7-2 and TRBJ2-1, the full variable domain reads GAGVSQSPSNKVTEKGKDVELRCDPISGHTALYWYRQSLGQGLEFLIYFQGNSAPDKSGLPSDRFSAERTGGSVSTLTIQRTQQEDSAVYLCASTGPGTGSNEQFFGPGTRLTVL.

The chain joins TRBV3-1 (or the pseudogene TRBV3-2) to TRBJ2-7, with 14 bases aligning to TRBD2. The V gene end was trimmed by 5 bases and the J gene end by 4 bases; junction bases not matched to a gene: 16. The germline gives CDR1 LGHDT, CDR2 YNNKEL (reference sequence). This CDR3 comprises 19 residues. CDR3 in DNA: TGTGCCAGCAGCGGAACTGGGGTTCGGACTAGCGGGAGGAGGTACGAGCAGTACTTC. Translated, it gives CASSGTGVRTSGRRYEQYF.

The V gene is TRBV6-6, the J gene TRBJ1-1, with no clear D. CDR3 size: 13 residues. The V end lost 4 bases, the J end lost 6 bases, and 12 bases lay between the germline ends. Per the germline V gene, CDR1 is MNHNY and CDR2 is SVGAGI (reference sequence). CDR3 residues: CASSSRDRAEAFF. The CDR3 nucleotides read TGTGCCAGCAGTTCACGAGATCGTGCTGAAGCTTTCTTT.

The gene calls are TRBV29-1 and TRBJ2-2, with TRBD2 matching over 7 bases. V trimming: 6 bases; J trimming: 5 bases; junction bases outside the gene matches: 12. This CDR3 spans 15 amino acids. Germline assignment: CDR1 SQVTM and CDR2 ANQGSEA. The CDR3 reads CSVRGEGRWTGELFF. The CDR3 DNA is TGCAGCGTCCGGGGGGAGGGCCGGTGGACCGGGGAGCTGTTTTTT.

The chain links TRBV19 to TRBJ1-1; D is unclear. V lost 9 bases and J lost 5, with 16 bases in between. Germline V gives CDR1 LNHDA, CDR2 SQIVND (reference sequence). CDR3 length: 13 residues. DNA for the CDR3: TGTGCCAGCCTGGGGAGGGTCACGACTGAAGCTTTCTTT. As protein: CASLGRVTTEAFF.

Only one count was recorded for this clone. The V call is TRBV9, the J call TRBJ2-3, with 8 bases fitting TRBD1. CDR1 SGDLS and CDR2 YYNGEE come from the germline V gene. The V and J ends lost 4 bases and 2 bases, in that order; junction bases with no gene match: 9. The length of the CDR3 is 16 residues. The CDR3 protein is CASSTFGQGNTDTQYF. In nucleotides, the CDR3 is TGTGCCAGCAGCACGTTCGGACAGGGAAACACAGATACGCAGTATTTT. The complete variable domain, with remaining parts taken from reference TRBV9 and TRBJ2-3, reads DSGVTQTPKHLITATGQRVTLRCSPRSGDLSVYWYQQSLDQGLQFLIQYYNGEERAKGNILERFSAQQFPDLHSELNLSSLELGDSALYFCASSTFGQGNTDTQYFGPGTRLTVL.

The V gene is TRBV10-1, the J gene TRBJ2-3; tentatively, D is TRBD2 (5 bases). This CDR3 contains 12 residues. Trimming shortened V by 3 bases and J by 6 bases, and 7 bases separated the two germline ends. Germline loops: CDR1 WNHNN, CDR2 SYGVQD (reference sequence). The CDR3 loop is CASSETGDTQYF. CDR3 DNA sequence: TGCGCCAGCAGTGAAACGGGGGATACGCAGTATTTT.

The J gene is TRBJ2-7, the V gene TRBV5-1, with TRBD1 as a possible D gene (5 bases). V was clipped by 4 bases and J by 7 bases, with 18 bases between them. The CDR3 has 14 residues. Germline assignment: CDR1 SGHRS and CDR2 YFSETQ. The DNA of the CDR3 is TGCGCCAGCAGCATAGGACGGAATCCAGGGGAGCAGTACTTC. It yields the protein CASSIGRNPGEQYF.